Following are 30 T cell receptor beta chains from one sample sequenced in a study of OX40 agonist ivuxolimab in advanced cancers. Libraries were constructed by the immunoSEQ multiplex PCR assay. TCRdb's version of the immuneACCESS table is confined to in-frame rearrangements and falls short of the full clone set. An unresolved V gene accounts for under half of the shortfall where checked; the remainder is of unknown origin. The sample table shows some 80,000 clones, and more than 80% are seen once. The top ten clonotypes cover 2.4% of the sample. The starting material was CD4+ or CD8+ T cells sorted from blood, obtained in a trial of the OX40 agonist ivuxolimab. The receptors originated from an adult with an advanced solid tumor such as melanoma, head and neck, liver or kidney cancer.

The gene calls are TRBV28 and TRBJ1-6; the D gene is possibly TRBD1 (5 bases). In germline, CDR1 is MDHEN, CDR2 SYDVKM. V gave up 2 bases and J gave up 9 bases, with 11 bases separating them. The CDR3 sequence is 14 residues long. The CDR3 spells CASSLARGGSPLHF. The CDR3 region has the DNA TGTGCCAGCAGTTTAGCAAGGGGAGGTTCACCCCTCCACTTT.

On this clone: At the DNA level, this CDR3 is encoded by other sequences in the same sample as well. The chain has TRBV29-1 and TRBJ1-1; perhaps TRBD1 as D (5 bases). With 0 bases removed from V and 4 bases from J, the gap between germline ends came to 15 bases. This CDR3 has 15 amino acids. Per germline, CDR1 SQVTM and CDR2 ANQGSEA. CDR3 region: CSVEDAGFGSTEAFF. The DNA of the CDR3 is TGCAGCGTTGAAGATGCAGGGTTTGGGTCCACTGAAGCTTTCTTT.

The chain links TRBV6-5 to TRBJ1-5; D possibly corresponds to TRBD1 (5 bases). Per germline, CDR1 MNHEY and CDR2 SVGAGI. Trimming left V 2 bases short and J 4 bases short, with 6 bases between. The CDR3 sequence is 13 residues long. The CDR3 reads CASSYRGNQPQHF. CDR3 DNA sequence: TGTGCCAGCAGTTACCGGGGGAATCAGCCCCAGCATTTT.

CDR3 bases: TGTGCCACCTCCAGGAGGGCCGGGGGAGAGACCCAGTACTTC. Its protein is CATSRRAGGETQYF. The V and J genes are TRBV6-5 and TRBJ2-5; possible D gene TRBD2, 6 bases. Between the trimmed V and J ends, which lost 10 bases and 4 bases, there was a span of 19 bases. The CDR3 consists of 14 residues. Germline CDR1 and CDR2: MNHEY and SVGAGI.

CDR3 protein: CASSALREQYF. The DNA for the CDR3 is TGTGCCAGCAGTGCCCTTCGGGAGCAGTACTTC. The V gene is TRBV6-5, the J gene TRBJ2-7; the D is unclear. The V end lost 5 bases, the J end lost 7 bases, and 9 bases lay between the germline ends. Germline V lookup: CDR1 MNHEY, CDR2 SVGAGI. The CDR3 totals 11 residues.

This clone appeared once. The chain joins TRBV5-6 to TRBJ2-5; the D gene is possibly TRBD1 (6 bases). CDR1 and CDR2 (germline): SGHDT, YYEEEE. Trimming took 4 bases from V and 5 from J, leaving 12 bases between them. The CDR3 covers 13 residues. CDR3 DNA sequence: TGTGCCAGCAGCCAGAGGGGGTACGAGACCCAGTACTTC. Protein: CASSQRGYETQYF.

The sample holds one count of this clone. This chain uses TRBV18 with TRBJ2-1; tentative D call: TRBD2 (6 bases). Trimming pared 4 bases from V and 3 bases from J, leaving 16 bases between. Germline CDR1 is KGHSH and CDR2 is LQKENI. The CDR3 covers 16 residues. The CDR3 nucleotides are TGTGCCAGCTCACTTTTACTAGCTCCCCTCTACAATGAGCAGTTCTTC. Its translation: CASSLLLAPLYNEQFF.

This clone was counted a few times. CDR3 nucleotides: TGTGCCAGCAGTCCCAGGAGGGCCCATGAGCAGTTCTTC. Its protein is CASSPRRAHEQFF. V gene TRBV6-1 combines with J gene TRBJ2-1; weak D call: TRBD2 (6 bases). This CDR3 has 13 residues. Trimming stripped 5 bases from V and 8 bases from J, with 13 bases between. Germline assignment: CDR1 MNHNS and CDR2 SASEGT.

The rearrangement joins TRBV9 to TRBJ1-1, with D uncertain. The CDR3 length is 16 residues. Germline V gene lookup returns CDR1 SGDLS and CDR2 YYNGEE. Between the trimmed V and J ends, which lost 2 bases and 5 bases, there was a span of 19 bases. CDR3 sequence: CASSVLPGYPGTEAFF. The CDR3 region has the DNA TGTGCCAGCAGCGTTTTACCGGGCTACCCGGGGACTGAAGCTTTCTTT.

The chain is built from TRBV9 and TRBJ1-4; D gene ambiguous. Trimming cost V 5 bases and J 8 bases, with 19 bases left between them. The CDR3 spans 15 residues. The germline gives CDR1 SGDLS, CDR2 YYNGEE. CDR3 amino acids: CASSFGLYPGEKLFF. In DNA form, the CDR3 reads TGTGCCAGCAGTTTTGGGTTATACCCGGGGGAAAAACTGTTTTTT. The full variable domain, in which reference TRBV9 and TRBJ1-4 provide the parts outside the CDR3, is DSGVTQTPKHLITATGQRVTLRCSPRSGDLSVYWYQQSLDQGLQFLIQYYNGEERAKGNILERFSAQQFPDLHSELNLSSLELGDSALYFCASSFGLYPGEKLFFGSGTQLSVL.

A single count supports this clone. The J gene is TRBJ1-1, the V gene TRBV2; D is unclear. V was clipped by 7 bases and J by 3 bases, with 15 bases between them. This CDR3 is built from 14 residues. The germline gives CDR1 SNHLY, CDR2 FYNNEI. CDR3 bases: TGTGCCAGCAAGAGGAGGAATTTGGACACTGAAGCTTTCTTT. It codes for CASKRRNLDTEAFF.

The chain has TRBV4-1 and TRBJ1-6, with no clear D. Deletions cut 2 bases from V and 5 bases from J, with 10 bases between. Germline loops: CDR1 MGHRA, CDR2 YSYEKL. The length of the CDR3 is 15 residues. In DNA, the CDR3 is TGCGCCAGCAGCCAATCACGACAAAATAATTCACCCCTCCACTTT. This gives the protein CASSQSRQNNSPLHF.

The V call is TRBV4-1, the J call TRBJ1-5; D uncertain. With 0 bases removed from V and 4 bases from J, the gap between germline ends came to 10 bases. Germline V gene sequence: CDR1 MGHRA, CDR2 YSYEKL. The CDR3 covers 15 residues. The CDR3 bases are TGCGCCAGCAGCCAAGAGTTGCGGCAAAATCAGCCCCAGCATTTT. Translated, it gives CASSQELRQNQPQHF.

The chain combines TRBV5-6 with TRBJ2-1; the D gene could be TRBD1 or TRBD2 (6 bases each). Trimming stripped 1 base from V and 4 bases from J, with 9 bases between. Germline V lookup: CDR1 SGHDT, CDR2 YYEEEE. The CDR3 has 14 amino acids. Here the CDR3 DNA reads TGTGCCAGCAGCTTGCGGGGGCCATACAATGAGCAGTTCTTC. Protein sequence: CASSLRGPYNEQFF.

The chain is built from TRBV25-1 and TRBJ1-3; D is uncertain. V dropped 5 bases and J dropped 4 bases, with 12 bases sitting between them. The germline CDR1 and CDR2 sequences are MGHDK and SYGVNS. The CDR3 consists of 14 residues. The CDR3 DNA is TGTGCCAGCAGTCCATCCAGCTACGGAAACACCATATATTTT. Residues: CASSPSSYGNTIYF.

This rearrangement joins TRBV5-1 to TRBJ2-1, with D possibly TRBD2 on 7 matching bases. The CDR3 has 13 amino acids. Trimming removed 7 bases from V and 10 bases from J, with 18 bases in between. CDR1 SGHRS and CDR2 YFSETQ come from the germline V gene. As DNA, the CDR3 is TGCGCCAGCGCCCCGGTGGGGGGGCAAGAGCAGTTCTTC. Translation gives CASAPVGGQEQFF.

The chain combines TRBV7-6 with TRBJ2-5; no firm D call. CDR3 length equals 13 residues. V lost 2 bases, J lost 5 bases, and 9 bases lay in between. In germline, CDR1 is SGHVS, CDR2 FNYEAQ. CDR3 sequence reads: CASSLTYLETQYF. CDR3 in DNA: TGTGCCAGCAGCTTAACGTATTTGGAGACCCAGTACTTC.

In its sample, this clone was seen once. The V call is TRBV5-6, the J call TRBJ2-3; no clear D. This CDR3 comprises 13 residues. Germline V lookup: CDR1 SGHDT, CDR2 YYEEEE. Between the trimmed V and J ends, which lost 3 bases and 7 bases, there was a span of 12 bases. Written as DNA, the CDR3 is TGTGCCAGCAGCTCCCCGGGCCCTCATACGCAGTATTTT. Protein: CASSSPGPHTQYF.

The V gene is TRBV28, the J gene TRBJ1-3; the D is unclear. The CDR3 is 13 residues long. The germline gives CDR1 MDHEN, CDR2 SYDVKM. V was shortened by 2 bases and J by 9 bases, with 11 bases between the two germline ends. The CDR3 DNA is TGTGCCAGCAGTTTACATGTATGGGGCACCATATATTTT. Translating it yields CASSLHVWGTIYF.

J is TRBJ2-7 and V is TRBV4-1; 11 bases fit TRBD1. Germline V CDR1 and CDR2: MGHRA, YSYEKL. There are 15 residues in the CDR3. The V and J ends lost 7 bases and 3 bases, in that order; junction bases with no gene match: 8. The CDR3 here is CASKRTGTGGYEQYF. The CDR3, as DNA: TGCGCCAGCAAACGAACCGGGACAGGGGGCTACGAGCAGTACTTC.

The genes are TRBV28 and TRBJ2-3, with 12 nucleotides matching TRBD2. V dropped 6 bases and J dropped 6; count of bases not matched to a gene: 7. CDR3 length: 15 residues. CDR1 and CDR2 (germline): MDHEN, SYDVKM. CDR3 region: CASSPSGGAADTQYF. Written as DNA, the CDR3 is TGTGCCAGCAGCCCTAGCGGGGGGGCCGCGGATACGCAGTATTTT.

The chain employs TRBV27 and TRBJ2-7; TRBD2 aligns across 8 bases. CDR3 length equals 18 residues. Germline assignment: CDR1 MNHEY and CDR2 SMNVEV (reference sequence). Trimming cost V 0 bases and J 5 bases; bases outside gene matches: 15. The CDR3 protein is CASSLSTPGGGYQNEQYF. CDR3 DNA: TGTGCCAGCAGTTTATCGACTCCCGGCGGGGGGTACCAGAACGAGCAGTACTTC.

This chain connects TRBV2 to TRBJ2-5; the D gene is possibly TRBD2 (5 bases). V was cut by 6 bases and J by 2 bases, with 10 bases left in between. This CDR3 is built from 13 residues. Germline V gene lookup returns CDR1 SNHLY and CDR2 FYNNEI. As DNA, the CDR3 is TGTGCCAGCAGCCCACGGGGTCAAGAGACCCAGTACTTC. It codes for CASSPRGQETQYF.

The chain combines TRBV30 with TRBJ1-6; 7 positions match TRBD1. The CDR3 has 13 residues. Germline CDR1 reads GTSNPN; CDR2 reads SVGIG (reference sequence). The ends lost 2 bases at V and 11 bases at J; junction bases unmatched: 6. The CDR3 loop is CAWSLGQTAPLHF. The CDR3 DNA is TGTGCCTGGAGTTTGGGACAGACGGCACCCCTCCACTTT.

The gene calls are TRBV5-6 and TRBJ2-3; TRBD1 is a possible D gene (6 bases). This CDR3 region has 13 residues. Per the germline V gene, CDR1 is SGHDT and CDR2 is YYEEEE. With 2 bases removed from V and 3 bases from J, the gap between germline ends came to 7 bases. This CDR3 reads CASSFRGTDTQYF. CDR3 sequence (DNA): TGTGCCAGCAGCTTCAGGGGAACAGATACGCAGTATTTT. The full variable domain, with the rest looked up from reference TRBV5-6 and TRBJ2-3, is DAGVTQSPTHLIKTRGQQVTLRCSPKSGHDTVSWYQQALGQGPQFIFQYYEEEERQRGNFPDRFSGHQFPNYSSELNVNALLLGDSALYLCASSFRGTDTQYFGPGTRLTVL.

The chain joins TRBV29-1 to TRBJ1-2; maybe TRBD1 (6 bases). Germline V lookup: CDR1 SQVTM, CDR2 ANQGSEA. Trimming took 0 bases from V and 0 from J, leaving 11 bases between them. The CDR3 sequence is 15 residues long. The CDR3 bases are TGCAGCGTTGAAGAAAGGAGGGACACTAACTATGGCTACACCTTC. Protein product: CSVEERRDTNYGYTF. The variable domain in full, completed from reference TRBV29-1 and TRBJ1-2, reads SAVISQKPSRDICQRGTSLTIQCQVDSQVTMMFWYRQQPGQSLTLIATANQGSEATYESGFVIDKFPISRPNLTFSTLTVSNMSPEDSSIYLCSVEERRDTNYGYTFGSGTRLTVV.

This CDR3 reads CASSLGLQGNTEAFF. The CDR3 coding sequence is TGCGCCAGCAGCTTGGGACTACAGGGGAACACTGAAGCTTTCTTT. The chain employs TRBV5-1 and TRBJ1-1; TRBD1 is a possible D gene (6 bases). This CDR3 is built from 15 residues. Germline CDR1 is SGHRS and CDR2 is YFSETQ. The ends were cut back, 0 bases at V and 1 base at J, with 10 bases in the middle.

The chain employs TRBV18 and TRBJ1-2, with D maybe TRBD1 (6 bases). The CDR3 is made up of 16 amino acids. V lost 2 bases and J lost 1, with 14 bases in between. CDR1 and CDR2 from the germline V gene are KGHSH and LQKENI. This chain's CDR3 is CASSPSMTGNNYGYTF. Here the CDR3 DNA reads TGTGCCAGCTCACCAAGTATGACAGGCAATAACTATGGCTACACCTTC.

This clone was observed a handful of times. The chain employs TRBV7-9 and TRBJ2-1; TRBD1 or TRBD2 may be the D gene (5 bases each). The CDR3 is made up of 17 amino acids. In germline, CDR1 is SEHNR, CDR2 FQNEAQ (reference sequence). V shed 5 bases and J shed 0 bases, with 17 bases lying between them. This CDR3 reads CASSPRPGTSSYNEQFF. In nucleotides, the CDR3 is TGTGCCAGCAGCCCTCGCCCAGGGACGAGCTCCTACAATGAGCAGTTCTTC.

The gene calls are TRBV5-1 and TRBJ2-2; unclear D gene. The CDR3 totals 16 residues. The V end lost 0 bases, the J end lost 8 bases, and 17 bases lay between the germline ends. CDR1 and CDR2 (germline): SGHRS, YFSETQ. CDR3 nucleotides: TGCGCCAGCAGCTTGGAGGTTTCGGCCCGCGCTGGGGAGCTGTTTTTT. It codes for CASSLEVSARAGELFF.